The T cell receptor (beta chain) described here comes from a study of T cell responses to AZD1222 COVID-19 vaccine. Study-level points and caveats: Of spike-specific TCRs, nearly half reportedly target regions left unmutated in variants. Rises in breadth and depth of Spike-specific TCRs came after two AZD1222 doses.

Measured with immunoSEQ multiplex PCR; TCRdb has only the in-frame clones, and not every one. This table has 90,000 to 130,000 clones, around 83% appearing once. The CDR3 runs to 14 residues. Per germline, CDR1 MNHEY and CDR2 SVGAGI. V was trimmed by 7 bases and J by 5 bases, leaving 17 bases between them. About this clone: Its antigen is unknown.

The chain joins TRBV6-5 to TRBJ1-2; D remains ambiguous. The receptor comes from an adult in good health. Sequenced here: peripheral blood, sampled on day 0 of AZD1222 vaccination. CDR3 nucleotide sequence: TGTGCCAGCATCAAGGAAAGGGTTCCGTATGGCTACACCTTC. It translates to CASIKERVPYGYTF.